The clone carrying this T cell receptor (beta chain) has more than one count but fewer than ten. CDR1 is WNHNN and CDR2 is SYGVQD in the germline V gene (reference sequence). The CDR3 consists of 13 residues. Trimming shortened V by 7 bases and J by 8 bases, and 17 bases separated the two germline ends. In the source study's methods: The assay estimated nucleated cells by amplifying reference gene primers. Using immunoSEQ multiplex PCR, the repertoire was profiled, and TCRdb retains in-frame clones only, with some absent. That table furnishes V, J and clone size, whereas the DNA furnished D and trimming. This sample has fewer than 300,000 clones; around 81% occur once, and the top ten carry approximately 15%. The sample comes from a study of blood T cell repertoires in COVID-19.

The V and J genes are TRBV10-1 and TRBJ1-2; D gene uncertain. The sequence derives from a person in their 70s with COVID-19, enrolled during active disease. The sequencing sample was made of peripheral blood. CDR3 residues: CASTKKRVSGYTF. The DNA of the CDR3 is TGCGCCAGCACCAAAAAACGGGTTTCAGGCTACACCTTC.